This T cell receptor (beta chain) was obtained from a study of T cells in Graves' hyperthyroidism and ophthalmopathy (dated by TCRdb to about 2019). Study-wide context: Peripheral blood samples were taken at the time of initial diagnosis, prior to any treatment. To identify TCR V-J signatures that set the groups apart, the researchers used a discovery cohort of 90 to 100 patients, made up of 43 with Graves' ophthalmopathy and about 60 with stable Graves' hyperthyroidism. An independent validation cohort of fewer than 20 hyperthyroidism patients and some 15 patients who later progressed to ophthalmopathy tested prospective prediction of ophthalmopathy. The 75 to 100 discovery patients were randomly divided into training and test sets at a 7:3 ratio. Thyroid tissue and blood T-cell repertoires from roughly six Graves' hyperthyroidism patients were also compared in the study. After sampling, hyperthyroidism patients received methimazole starting at 30 mg daily, and ophthalmopathy patients received high-dose intravenous methylprednisolone. The paper reports TCR Vbeta CDR3 sequencing of approximately 130 peripheral blood samples: approximately 43 ophthalmopathy, about 75 hyperthyroidism and about 17 progressor patients.

TCR beta CDR3 regions were amplified from RNA transcripts. The first round of RT-PCR for the TCR CDR3 was performed with the HTBI primer set and the Qiagen OneStep RT-PCR kit. Libraries were constructed in a second round of multiplex PCR, after which size selection and purification were performed. Paired-end sequencing of the libraries was performed with 100 bp reads on an Illumina HiSeq2000. In the original analysis: SOAPnuke was used to process the raw data, removing reads that contained adapters or uncalled bases, had a mean Phred below 15, or lacked an exact match to the constant primer or identifier. High-quality paired reads were merged using COPE v1.2.5, and each unique nucleotide sequence was defined as a clonotype. Clonotypes were aligned to IMGT TRBV, TRBD and TRBJ reference segments using MiTCR v1.1. Analysis was restricted to V-J combinations with a frequency above 0.0001, which covered roughly 99% of repertoires. A TCS score was defined as the ratio between F50 (clonal expansion) and ExV (chaos), using BLOSUM62-based TCRdist between CDR3 peptides within each V-J. Welch's t-statistics and random forest reduced fewer than 550 V-J features to 10 to 15, which were used in a naive Bayes classifier (R e1071). TCRdb cleaned the public reads at Q25 with fastp, built clones with MiXCR and kept in-frame beta chains. Each CDR3 protein appears once, grouped with its most common genes and DNA. TCRdb, not the original authors, processed these V and J calls. For this sample the table gives about 590,000 distinct CDR3 sequences, of which approximately 14% were detected only once. The ten largest clones take up roughly 7.3% of the sample.

Stable Graves' hyperthyroidism was defined as the absence of progression to ophthalmopathy over 18 months of follow-up. Hyperthyroidism patients were newly diagnosed, had a disease duration of under 2 months, and were aged 18 to 65 years. Any patient with an uncontrolled infection, another autoimmune disease, pregnancy or lactation was excluded. Diagnoses were established on the basis of clinical symptoms, serum thyroxine and TRAb, thyroid ultrasound, and orbital computed tomography. Ficoll-Paque density gradient centrifugation was used to isolate PBMCs from about 9 ml of fresh peripheral blood. Trizol reagent was used to extract total RNA, and RNA quality was then checked on an Agilent 2100 Bioanalyzer. On the study overall, not on this receptor specifically: In cross-validation, a model built on a 13 V-J signature told ophthalmopathy apart from stable hyperthyroidism with about 90% sensitivity and approximately 81% specificity, and in testing the same model reached 80%/75%. During validation, the model predicted progression to ophthalmopathy a median of approximately 6 months ahead of onset, with around 71% sensitivity and 72% to 80% specificity. Most expanded thyroid clonotypes (frequency above 0.001) were also detected in blood, a finding suggesting that blood repertoires may reflect thyroid immune responses. Sample size was not statistically predetermined, and blinding of investigators to group allocation was not performed.

This clonotype has ten or more counts. The antigen this receptor binds is unknown. No qualities accompany the bases; no much larger clone lies one base away. The CDR3 runs 14 residues from the cysteine to the phenylalanine. The entry retains the CDR3 DNA only, 42 bases that are in frame from base 1. The germline V gene supplies CDR1 SGHAT and CDR2 FQNNGV. The trim is 4 bases for V and 3 bases for J, with a gap of 13 bases between the germline ends. The rearrangement combines TRBV11-2 with TRBJ2-7; the D segment might be TRBD1 or TRBD2, since each matches 5 bases. The clonotype was recovered from a woman younger than 45 with Graves' hyperthyroidism. Sequenced: blood. The DNA reads as follows: TGTGCCAGCAGCTCCCGGGACGGCTACTACGAGCAGTACTTC. Its coded protein is CASSSRDGYYEQYF.